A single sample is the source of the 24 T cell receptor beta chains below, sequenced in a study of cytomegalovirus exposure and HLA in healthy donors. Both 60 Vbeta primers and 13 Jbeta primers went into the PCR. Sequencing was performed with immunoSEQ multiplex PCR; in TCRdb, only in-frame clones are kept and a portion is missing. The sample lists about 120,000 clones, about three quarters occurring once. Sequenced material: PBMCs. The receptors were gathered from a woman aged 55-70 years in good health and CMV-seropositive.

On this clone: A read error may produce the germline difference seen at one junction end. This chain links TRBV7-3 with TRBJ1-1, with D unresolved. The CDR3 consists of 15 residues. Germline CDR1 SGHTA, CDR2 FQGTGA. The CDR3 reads CVSSLSRQANTEAFF. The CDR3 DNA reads TGTGTCAGCAGCTTAAGCCGCCAGGCGAACACTGAAGCTTTCTTT.

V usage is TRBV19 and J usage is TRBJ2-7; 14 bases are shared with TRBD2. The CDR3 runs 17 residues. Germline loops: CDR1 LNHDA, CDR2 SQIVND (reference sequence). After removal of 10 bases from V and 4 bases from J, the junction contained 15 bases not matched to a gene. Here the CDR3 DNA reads TGTGCCACTAAGGAGACTGGGACTAGCGGGAGCTCTTACGAGCAGTACTTC. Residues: CATKETGTSGSSYEQYF.

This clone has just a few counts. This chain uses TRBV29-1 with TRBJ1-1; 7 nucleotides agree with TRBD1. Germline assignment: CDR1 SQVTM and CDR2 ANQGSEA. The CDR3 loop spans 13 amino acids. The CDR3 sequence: CIVEGQLNTEAFF. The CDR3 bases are TGCATCGTGGAGGGACAGTTGAACACTGAAGCTTTCTTT.

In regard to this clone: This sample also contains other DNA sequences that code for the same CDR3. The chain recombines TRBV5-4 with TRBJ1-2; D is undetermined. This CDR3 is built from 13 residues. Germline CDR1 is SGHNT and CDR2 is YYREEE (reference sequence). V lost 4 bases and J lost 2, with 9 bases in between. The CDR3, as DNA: TGTGCCAGCAGCCTAGACGGGAACTATGGCTACACCTTC. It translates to CASSLDGNYGYTF.

CDR3 in DNA: TGTGCCAGCAGCCTAGGAGGGGGTTCGGGAAATGAGCAGTTCTTC. Its translation is CASSLGGGSGNEQFF. V usage is TRBV9 and J usage is TRBJ2-1, with D perhaps matching TRBD1 or TRBD2 (6 bases each). Germline V gene lookup returns CDR1 SGDLS and CDR2 YYNGEE. V was clipped by 4 bases and J by 7 bases, with 18 bases between them. The CDR3 consists of 15 residues.

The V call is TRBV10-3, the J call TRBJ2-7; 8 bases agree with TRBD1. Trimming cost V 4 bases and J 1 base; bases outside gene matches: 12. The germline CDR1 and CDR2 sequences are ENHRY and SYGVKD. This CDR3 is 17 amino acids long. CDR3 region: CAISAYSTGTGSYEQYF. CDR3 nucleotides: TGTGCCATCAGTGCCTACTCTACCGGGACAGGATCCTACGAGCAGTACTTC.

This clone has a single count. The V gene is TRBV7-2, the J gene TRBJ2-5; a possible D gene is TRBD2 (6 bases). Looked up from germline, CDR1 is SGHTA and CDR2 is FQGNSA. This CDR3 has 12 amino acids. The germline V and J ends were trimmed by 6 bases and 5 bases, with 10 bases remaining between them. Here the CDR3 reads CASRGEVETQYF. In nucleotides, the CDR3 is TGTGCCAGCAGGGGGGAGGTGGAGACCCAGTACTTC.

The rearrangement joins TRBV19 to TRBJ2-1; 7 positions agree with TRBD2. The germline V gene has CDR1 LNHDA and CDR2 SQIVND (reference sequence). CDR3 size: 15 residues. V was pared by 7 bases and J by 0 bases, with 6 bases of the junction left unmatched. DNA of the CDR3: TGTGCCAGTAATAGCGGGCGCCGCTCCTACAATGAGCAGTTCTTC. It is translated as CASNSGRRSYNEQFF.

The CDR3 is CASSLAGGNEQFF. As DNA, the CDR3 is TGTGCCAGCAGCCTAGCGGGGGGGAATGAGCAGTTCTTC. This rearrangement joins TRBV6-1 to TRBJ2-1; 12 bases are a match to TRBD2. CDR3 length equals 13 residues. V was pared by 6 bases and J by 7 bases, with 1 base of the junction left unmatched. CDR1 MNHNS and CDR2 SASEGT come from the germline V gene.

The DNA for the CDR3 is TGTGCCAGCACTGGACAGGGGAACACTGAAGCTTTCTTT. Protein product: CASTGQGNTEAFF. The chain uses TRBV7-9 and TRBJ1-1; TRBD1 matches at 8 bases. The germline gives CDR1 SEHNR, CDR2 FQNEAQ (reference sequence). This CDR3 has 13 residues. J was trimmed by 1 base and V by 7 bases; bases with no gene match: 2.

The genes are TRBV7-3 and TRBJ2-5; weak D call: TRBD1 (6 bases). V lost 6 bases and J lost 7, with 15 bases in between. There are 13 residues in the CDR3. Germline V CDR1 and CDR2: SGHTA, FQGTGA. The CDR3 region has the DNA TGTGCCAGCAGACTACAGGGTTTTGGGACCCAGTACTTC. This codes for CASRLQGFGTQYF.

The CDR3 DNA is TGTGCCAGCAGCTTAGAGACCAGGGGCTACACCTTC. Protein sequence: CASSLETRGYTF. J is TRBJ1-2 and V is TRBV13; D not resolved. This CDR3 spans 12 amino acids. With 1 base removed from V and 8 bases from J, the gap between germline ends came to 8 bases. From germline, CDR1 is PRHDT and CDR2 FYEKMQ (reference sequence).

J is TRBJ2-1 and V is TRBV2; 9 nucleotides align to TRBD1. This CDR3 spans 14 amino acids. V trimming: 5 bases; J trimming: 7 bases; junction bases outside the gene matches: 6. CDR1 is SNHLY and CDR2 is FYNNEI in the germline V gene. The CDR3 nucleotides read TGTGCCAGCAGTCGATATGGACAGGGGAATGAGCAGTTCTTC. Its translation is CASSRYGQGNEQFF.

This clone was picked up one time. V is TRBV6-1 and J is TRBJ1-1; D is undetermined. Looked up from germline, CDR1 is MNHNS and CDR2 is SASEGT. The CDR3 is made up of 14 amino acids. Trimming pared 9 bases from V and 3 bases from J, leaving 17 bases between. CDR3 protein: CARLVEPPHTEAFF. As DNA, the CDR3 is TGTGCCAGGTTGGTGGAGCCCCCGCACACTGAAGCTTTCTTT.

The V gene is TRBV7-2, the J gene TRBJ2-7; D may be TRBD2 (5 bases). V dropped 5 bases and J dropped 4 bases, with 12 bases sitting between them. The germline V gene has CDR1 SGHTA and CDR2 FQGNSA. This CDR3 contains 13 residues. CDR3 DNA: TGTGCCAGCAGCGACCCCCCGGGGTACGAGCAGTACTTC. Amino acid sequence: CASSDPPGYEQYF.

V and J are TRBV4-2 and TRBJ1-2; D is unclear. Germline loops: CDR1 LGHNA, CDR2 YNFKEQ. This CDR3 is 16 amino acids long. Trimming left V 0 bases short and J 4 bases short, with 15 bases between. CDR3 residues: CASSQDSGWESYGYTF. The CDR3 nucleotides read TGTGCCAGCAGCCAAGATTCGGGGTGGGAGAGCTATGGCTACACCTTC.

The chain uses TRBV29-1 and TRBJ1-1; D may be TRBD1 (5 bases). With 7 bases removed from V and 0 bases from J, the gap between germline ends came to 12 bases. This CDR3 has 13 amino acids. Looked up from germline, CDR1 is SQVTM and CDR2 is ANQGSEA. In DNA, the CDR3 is TGCAGCGCCCGACAGAGCATGAACACTGAAGCTTTCTTT. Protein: CSARQSMNTEAFF.

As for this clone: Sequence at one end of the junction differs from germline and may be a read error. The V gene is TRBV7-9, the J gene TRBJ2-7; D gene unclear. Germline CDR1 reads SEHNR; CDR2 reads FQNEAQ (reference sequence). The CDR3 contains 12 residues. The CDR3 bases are TGTTCCAGCAGCTCCCTACCCTACGAGCAGTACTTC. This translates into CSSSSLPYEQYF.

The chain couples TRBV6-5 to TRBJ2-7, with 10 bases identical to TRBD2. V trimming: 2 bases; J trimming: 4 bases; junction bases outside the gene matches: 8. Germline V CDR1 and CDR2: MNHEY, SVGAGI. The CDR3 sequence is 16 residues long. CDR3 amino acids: CASSYGASGSLYEQYF. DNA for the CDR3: TGTGCCAGCAGTTACGGTGCTAGCGGGAGTCTATACGAGCAGTACTTC.

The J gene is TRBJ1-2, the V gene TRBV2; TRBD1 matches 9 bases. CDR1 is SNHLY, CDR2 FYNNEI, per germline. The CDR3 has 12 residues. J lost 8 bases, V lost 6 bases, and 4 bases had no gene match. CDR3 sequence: CASRRTGEGYTF. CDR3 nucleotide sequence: TGTGCCAGCAGACGGACAGGGGAAGGCTACACCTTC.

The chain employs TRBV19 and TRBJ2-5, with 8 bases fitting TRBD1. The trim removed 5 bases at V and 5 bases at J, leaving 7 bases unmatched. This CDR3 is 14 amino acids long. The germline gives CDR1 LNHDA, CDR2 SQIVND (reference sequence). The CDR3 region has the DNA TGTGCCAGTAGTGCCGGACAGGGTAGGGAGACCCAGTACTTC. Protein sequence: CASSAGQGRETQYF.

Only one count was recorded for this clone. The DNA for the CDR3 is TGTGCCAGCAGCTTAGGGACAGAAAGCACAGATACGCAGTATTTT. Translation: CASSLGTESTDTQYF. The rearrangement uses TRBV7-9 and TRBJ2-3; a weak D match, TRBD1 (6 bases). In germline, CDR1 is SEHNR, CDR2 FQNEAQ (reference sequence). This CDR3 comprises 15 residues. Trimming took off 1 base at V and 0 bases at J, with 8 bases between the two ends.

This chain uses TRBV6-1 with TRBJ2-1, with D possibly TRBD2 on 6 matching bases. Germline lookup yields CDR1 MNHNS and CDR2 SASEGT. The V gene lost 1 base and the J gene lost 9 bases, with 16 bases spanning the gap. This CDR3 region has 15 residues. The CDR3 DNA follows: TGTGCCAGCAGTGAAGTTGCGGGATCGGGCGTTGAGCAGTTCTTC. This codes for CASSEVAGSGVEQFF.

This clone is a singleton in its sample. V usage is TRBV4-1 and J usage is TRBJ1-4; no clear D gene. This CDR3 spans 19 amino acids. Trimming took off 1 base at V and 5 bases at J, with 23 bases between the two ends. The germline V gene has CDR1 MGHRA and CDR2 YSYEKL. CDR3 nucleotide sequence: TGCGCCAGCAGCCAAGCCCCCCTACCCCTGAAGGCCGGGAATGAAAAACTGTTTTTT. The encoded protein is CASSQAPLPLKAGNEKLFF.